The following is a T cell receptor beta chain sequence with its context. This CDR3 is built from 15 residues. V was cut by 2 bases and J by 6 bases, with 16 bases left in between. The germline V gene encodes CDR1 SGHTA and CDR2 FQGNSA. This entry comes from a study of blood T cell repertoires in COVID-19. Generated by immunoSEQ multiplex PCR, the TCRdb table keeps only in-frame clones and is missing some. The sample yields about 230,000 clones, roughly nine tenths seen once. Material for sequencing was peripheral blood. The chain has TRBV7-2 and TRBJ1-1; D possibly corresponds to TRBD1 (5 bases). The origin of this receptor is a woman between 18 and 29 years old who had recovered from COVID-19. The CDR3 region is CASSLIMSRASEAFF. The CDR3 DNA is TGTGCCAGCAGCTTAATAATGAGCAGGGCTTCTGAAGCTTTCTTT.